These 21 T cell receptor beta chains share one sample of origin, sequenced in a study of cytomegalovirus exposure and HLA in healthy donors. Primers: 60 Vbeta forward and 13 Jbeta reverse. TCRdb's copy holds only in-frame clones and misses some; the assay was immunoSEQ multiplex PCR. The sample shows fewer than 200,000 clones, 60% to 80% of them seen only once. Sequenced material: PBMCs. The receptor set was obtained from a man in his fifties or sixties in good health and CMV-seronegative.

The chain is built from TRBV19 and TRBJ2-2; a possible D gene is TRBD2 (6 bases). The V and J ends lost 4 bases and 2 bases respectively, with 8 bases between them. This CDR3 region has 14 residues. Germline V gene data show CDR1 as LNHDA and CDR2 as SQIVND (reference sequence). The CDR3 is CASSTGLNTGELFF. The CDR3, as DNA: TGTGCCAGTAGTACGGGACTTAACACCGGGGAGCTGTTTTTT.

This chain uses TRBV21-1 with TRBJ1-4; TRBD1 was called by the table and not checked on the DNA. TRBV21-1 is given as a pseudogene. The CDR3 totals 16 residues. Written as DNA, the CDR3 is TGTGCCAGCAGCAAACCCGACAGGCAAACTAATGAAAAACTGTTTTTT. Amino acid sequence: CASSKPDRQTNEKLFF.

CDR3 region: CASSQTGGPFYEQYF. CDR3 coding DNA: TGTGCCAGCAGCCAGACAGGGGGCCCCTTCTACGAGCAGTACTTC. The chain employs TRBV27 and TRBJ2-7; 10 nucleotides match TRBD1. Germline values: CDR1 MNHEY, CDR2 SMNVEV (reference sequence). CDR3 length: 15 residues. The trim removed 6 bases at V and 3 bases at J, leaving 8 bases unmatched.

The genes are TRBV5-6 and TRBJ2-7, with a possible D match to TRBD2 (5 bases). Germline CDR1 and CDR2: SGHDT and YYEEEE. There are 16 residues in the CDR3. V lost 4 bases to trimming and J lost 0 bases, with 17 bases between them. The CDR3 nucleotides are TGTGCCAGCAGCCCAGGTACGGGGATCACCTCCTACGAGCAGTACTTC. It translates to CASSPGTGITSYEQYF.

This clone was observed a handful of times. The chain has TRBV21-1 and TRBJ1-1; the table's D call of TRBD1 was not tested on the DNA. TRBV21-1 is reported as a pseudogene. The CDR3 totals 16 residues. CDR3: CASSTRHQGANTEAFF. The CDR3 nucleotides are TGTGCCAGCAGCACCCGACATCAGGGGGCGAACACTGAAGCTTTCTTT.

The CDR3 loop is CSVEGSAGGLVDTQYF. CDR3 nucleotide sequence: TGCAGCGTTGAGGGTTCGGCAGGGGGTTTAGTAGATACGCAGTATTTT. V gene TRBV29-1 combines with J gene TRBJ2-3; 7 bases map to TRBD1. Germline V gene sequence: CDR1 SQVTM, CDR2 ANQGSEA. There are 16 residues in the CDR3. Trimming took 3 bases from V and 5 from J; bases not matched to a gene: 14.

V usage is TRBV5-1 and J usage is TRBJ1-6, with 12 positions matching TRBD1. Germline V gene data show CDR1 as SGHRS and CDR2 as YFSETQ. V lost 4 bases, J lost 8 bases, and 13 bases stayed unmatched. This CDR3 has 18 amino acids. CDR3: CASSTGTGGGSGHSPLHF. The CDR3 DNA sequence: TGCGCCAGCAGCACCGGGACAGGGGGCGGCTCGGGACATTCACCCCTCCACTTT. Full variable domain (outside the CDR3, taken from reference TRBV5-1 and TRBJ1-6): KAGVTQTPRYLIKTRGQQVTLSCSPISGHRSVSWYQQTPGQGLQFLFEYFSETQRNKGNFPGRFSGRQFSNSRSEMNVSTLELGDSALYLCASSTGTGGGSGHSPLHFGNGTRLTVT.

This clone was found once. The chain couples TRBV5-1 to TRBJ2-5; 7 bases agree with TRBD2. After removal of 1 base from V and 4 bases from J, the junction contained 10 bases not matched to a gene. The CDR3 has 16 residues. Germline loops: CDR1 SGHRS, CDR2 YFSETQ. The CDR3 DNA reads TGCGCCAGCAGCTTGTTCGCGGGAGTTTCCCGAGAGACCCAGTACTTC. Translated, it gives CASSLFAGVSRETQYF.

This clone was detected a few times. CDR3 residues: CSVEDVGGKSYEQYF. The CDR3 bases are TGCAGCGTTGAAGATGTTGGCGGGAAGTCCTACGAGCAGTACTTC. This chain uses TRBV29-1 with TRBJ2-7, with D perhaps TRBD2 (6 bases). Trimming pared 0 bases from V and 1 base from J, leaving 13 bases between. CDR1 SQVTM and CDR2 ANQGSEA come from the germline V gene. This CDR3 comprises 15 residues.

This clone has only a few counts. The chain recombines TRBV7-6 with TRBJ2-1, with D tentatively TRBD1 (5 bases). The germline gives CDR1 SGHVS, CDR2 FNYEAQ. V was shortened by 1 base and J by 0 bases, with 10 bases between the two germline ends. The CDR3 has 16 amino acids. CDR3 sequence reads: CASSLGRQSSYNEQFF. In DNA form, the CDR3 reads TGTGCCAGCAGCTTAGGACGACAGTCCTCCTACAATGAGCAGTTCTTC.

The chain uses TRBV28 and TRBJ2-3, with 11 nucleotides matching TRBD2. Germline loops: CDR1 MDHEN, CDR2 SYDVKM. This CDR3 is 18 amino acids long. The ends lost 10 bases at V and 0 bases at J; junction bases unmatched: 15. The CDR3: CATVVRGTSGPSTDTQYF. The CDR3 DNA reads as TGTGCCACAGTAGTGAGGGGGACTAGCGGACCTAGCACAGATACGCAGTATTTT.

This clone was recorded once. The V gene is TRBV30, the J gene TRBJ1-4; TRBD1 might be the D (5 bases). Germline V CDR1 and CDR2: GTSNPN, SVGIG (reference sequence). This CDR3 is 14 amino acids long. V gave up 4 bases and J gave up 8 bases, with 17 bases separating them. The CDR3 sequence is CAWTPRGVNEKLFF. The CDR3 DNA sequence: TGTGCCTGGACCCCGCGGGGGGTGAACGAAAAACTGTTTTTT. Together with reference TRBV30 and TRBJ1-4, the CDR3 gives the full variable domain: SQTIHQWPATLVQPVGSPLSLECTVEGTSNPNLYWYRQAAGRGLQLLFYSVGIGQISSEVPQNLSASRPQDRQFILSSKKLLLSDSGFYLCAWTPRGVNEKLFFGSGTQLSVL.

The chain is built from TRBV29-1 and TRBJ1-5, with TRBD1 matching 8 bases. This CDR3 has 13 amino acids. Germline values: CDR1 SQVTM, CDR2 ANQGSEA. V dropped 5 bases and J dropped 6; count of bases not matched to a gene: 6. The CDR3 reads CSVTQGAGQPQHF. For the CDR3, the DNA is TGCAGCGTTACGCAGGGGGCAGGTCAGCCCCAGCATTTT.

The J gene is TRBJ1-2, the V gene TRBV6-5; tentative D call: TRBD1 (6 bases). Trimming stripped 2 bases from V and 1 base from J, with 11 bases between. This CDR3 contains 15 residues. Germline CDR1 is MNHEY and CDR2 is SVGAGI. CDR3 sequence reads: CASSYQDRDNYGYTF. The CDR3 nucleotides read TGTGCCAGCAGTTACCAGGACAGAGATAACTATGGCTACACCTTC.

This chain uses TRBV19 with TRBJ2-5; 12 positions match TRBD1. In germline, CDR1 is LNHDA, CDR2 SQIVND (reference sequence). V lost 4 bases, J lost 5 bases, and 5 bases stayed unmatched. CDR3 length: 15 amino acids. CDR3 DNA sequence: TGTGCCAGTAGTAGCGGGACAGGGGGCGGTGAGACCCAGTACTTC. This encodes CASSSGTGGGETQYF.

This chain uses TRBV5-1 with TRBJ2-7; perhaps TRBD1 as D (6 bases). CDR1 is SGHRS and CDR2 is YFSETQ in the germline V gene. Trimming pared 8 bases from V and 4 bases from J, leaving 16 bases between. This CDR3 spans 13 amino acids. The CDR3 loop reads CASRPGQSYEQYF. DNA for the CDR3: TGCGCCAGTAGACCGGGACAATCATACGAGCAGTACTTC. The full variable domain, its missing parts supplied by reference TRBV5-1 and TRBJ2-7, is KAGVTQTPRYLIKTRGQQVTLSCSPISGHRSVSWYQQTPGQGLQFLFEYFSETQRNKGNFPGRFSGRQFSNSRSEMNVSTLELGDSALYLCASRPGQSYEQYFGPGTRLTVT.

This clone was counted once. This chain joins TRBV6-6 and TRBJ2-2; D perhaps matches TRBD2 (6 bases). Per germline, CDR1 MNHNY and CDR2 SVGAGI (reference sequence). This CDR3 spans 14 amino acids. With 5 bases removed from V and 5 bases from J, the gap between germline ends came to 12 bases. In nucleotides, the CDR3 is TGTGCCAGCAGTGCGTTGGGGGGAACCGGGGAGCTGTTTTTT. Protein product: CASSALGGTGELFF.

CDR3 nucleotide sequence: TGCGCCAGCAGCTTTAGCGGGGGGGTTACAGATACGCAGTATTTT. Translating it yields CASSFSGGVTDTQYF. This chain joins TRBV5-1 and TRBJ2-3, with 11 positions matching TRBD2. The CDR3 is made up of 15 amino acids. The J segment lost 3 bases and the V segment lost 2 bases, leaving 2 bases of the junction unmatched. CDR1 and CDR2 (germline): SGHRS, YFSETQ. Filled out from reference TRBV5-1 and TRBJ2-3, the complete variable domain reads KAGVTQTPRYLIKTRGQQVTLSCSPISGHRSVSWYQQTPGQGLQFLFEYFSETQRNKGNFPGRFSGRQFSNSRSEMNVSTLELGDSALYLCASSFSGGVTDTQYFGPGTRLTVL.

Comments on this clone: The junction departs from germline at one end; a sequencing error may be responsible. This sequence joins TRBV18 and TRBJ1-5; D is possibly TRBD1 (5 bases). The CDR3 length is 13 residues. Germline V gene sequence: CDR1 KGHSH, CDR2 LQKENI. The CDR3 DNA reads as TGTGCCAGCTCCCAGACAGAGAATCAGCCCCAGAATTTT. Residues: CASSQTENQPQNF.

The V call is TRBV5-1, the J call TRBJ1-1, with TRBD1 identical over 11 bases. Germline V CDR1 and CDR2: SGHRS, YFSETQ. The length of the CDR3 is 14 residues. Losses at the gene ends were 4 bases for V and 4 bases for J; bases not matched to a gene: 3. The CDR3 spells CASSPGQGATEAFF. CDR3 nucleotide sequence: TGCGCCAGCAGCCCAGGACAGGGGGCCACTGAAGCTTTCTTT.

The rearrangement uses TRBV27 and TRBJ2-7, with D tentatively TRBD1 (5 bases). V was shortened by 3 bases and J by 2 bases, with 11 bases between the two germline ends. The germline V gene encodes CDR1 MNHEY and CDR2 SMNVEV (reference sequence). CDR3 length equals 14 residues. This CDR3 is CASSFQGGAYEQYF. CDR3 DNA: TGTGCCAGCAGTTTCCAGGGTGGGGCCTACGAGCAGTACTTC.